Presented here are 29 T cell receptor beta chains from one specimen sequenced in a study of human T cells and chemical hapten exposure. Time point described: pre-sensitization, week 0. Treatment here: therapeutic diphenylcyclopropenone sensitization with weekly scalp DPC. TCRdb redid the calling of the RACE reads with MiXCR, one entry per CDR3 protein. The sample includes about 64,000 distinct CDR3 sequences, 11% of them seen just once. Sequenced here: whole blood, sampled in connection with sensitization to the hapten diphenylcyclopropenone (DPC). Receptors were obtained from a woman in her thirties or forties with alopecia areata. Some clones in this sample may be carry-over from other donors' samples.

Ten or more counts support this clonotype. The chain joins TRBV19 to TRBJ2-2; TRBD1 is a possible D gene (5 bases). The V end was cut by 1 base, the J end by 1 base, with 7 bases between. The CDR3 is 15 residues long. CDR1 is LNHDA and CDR2 is SQIVND in the germline V gene (reference sequence). CDR3 loop: CASSIVGQNTGELFF. CDR3 sequence (DNA): TGTGCCAGTAGTATAGTAGGACAGAACACCGGGGAGCTGTTTTTT.

In this sample, this clonotype turned up many times. CDR3 residues: CASSFNWQPGSSGANVLTF. CDR3 nucleotides: TGTGCCAGCAGCTTTAATTGGCAGCCGGGTAGCTCTGGGGCCAACGTCCTGACTTTC. V and J are TRBV7-6 and TRBJ2-6; D ambiguous. The CDR3 spans 19 residues. V was pared by 3 bases and J by 0 bases, with 18 bases between. Germline V lookup: CDR1 SGHVS, CDR2 FNYEAQ. Together with reference TRBV7-6 and TRBJ2-6, the CDR3 gives the full variable domain: GAGVSQSPRYKVTKRGQDVALRCDPISGHVSLYWYRQALGQGPEFLTYFNYEAQQDKSGLPNDRFSAERPEGSISTLTIQRTEQRDSAMYRCASSFNWQPGSSGANVLTFGAGSRLTVL.

V usage is TRBV7-9 and J usage is TRBJ1-2; D remains unclear. The CDR3 has 14 amino acids. The V end was cut by 3 bases, the J end by 4 bases, with 12 bases between. Germline CDR1 and CDR2: SEHNR and FQNEAQ (reference sequence). The CDR3 nucleotides are TGTGCCAGCAGCTTTGGTGCCCCTTCCTATGGCTACACCTTC. It translates to CASSFGAPSYGYTF.

In its sample, this clonotype was seen many times. In nucleotides, the CDR3 is TGTGCCAGCAGCTTAGCGCAAGACGGCATTCAGTACTTC. Its protein product is CASSLAQDGIQYF. The chain combines TRBV7-9 with TRBJ2-4; D call uncertain. Per germline, CDR1 SEHNR and CDR2 FQNEAQ (reference sequence). The CDR3 has 13 amino acids. V lost 0 bases and J lost 9, with 9 bases in between.

The V and J genes are TRBV6-2 or TRBV6-3 and TRBJ2-3; D is undetermined. Germline CDR1 is MNHEY and CDR2 is SVGEGT. The CDR3 spans 14 residues. Trimming left V 6 bases short and J 4 bases short, with 14 bases between. In DNA, the CDR3 is TGTGCCAGCAGGGACGCGGCAATTGCAGATACGCAGTATTTT. Translation: CASRDAAIADTQYF.

This chain connects TRBV24-1 to TRBJ2-7, with D perhaps matching TRBD1 or TRBD2 (5 bases each). Trimming pared 5 bases from V and 1 base from J, leaving 11 bases between. The CDR3 is 14 residues long. CDR1 and CDR2 (germline): KGHDR, SFDVKD. Here the CDR3 reads CATSAGDGSYEQYF. In nucleotides, the CDR3 is TGTGCCACCAGTGCCGGGGACGGGTCCTACGAGCAGTACTTC.

This clonotype was seen once. The rearrangement uses TRBV29-1 and TRBJ1-1, with D unresolved. Germline CDR1 is SQVTM and CDR2 is ANQGSEA. This CDR3 spans 11 amino acids. V was pared by 2 bases and J by 3 bases, with 4 bases between. CDR3 loop: CSVEWDTEAFF. As DNA, the CDR3 is TGCAGCGTTGAATGGGACACTGAAGCTTTCTTT.

V usage is TRBV5-4 and J usage is TRBJ1-1; weak D call: TRBD1 (6 bases). CDR3 length: 14 amino acids. V gave up 2 bases and J gave up 1 base, with 9 bases separating them. CDR1 and CDR2 from the germline V gene are SGHNT and YYREEE (reference sequence). CDR3: CASSLGQSNTEAFF. The CDR3 nucleotides are TGTGCCAGCAGCTTAGGACAGTCGAACACTGAAGCTTTCTTT. The entire variable domain, with the rest obtained from reference TRBV5-4 and TRBJ1-1, is as follows: ETGVTQSPTHLIKTRGQQVTLRCSSQSGHNTVSWYQQALGQGPQFIFQYYREEENGRGNFPPRFSGLQFPNYSSELNVNALELDDSALYLCASSLGQSNTEAFFGQGTRLTVV.

This clonotype was found a few times. The J gene is TRBJ1-1, the V gene TRBV14; D is uncertain. Germline CDR1 is SGHDN and CDR2 is FVKESK. V was trimmed by 4 bases and J by 0 bases, leaving 6 bases between them. There are 13 residues in the CDR3. CDR3 DNA sequence: TGTGCCAGCAGCCCTAACATGAACACTGAAGCTTTCTTT. This translates into CASSPNMNTEAFF.

In DNA form, the CDR3 reads TGTGCCAGCAGCTTAGGGAGAAACAGGGCAGGGCATGAGCAGTTCTTC. Protein product: CASSLGRNRAGHEQFF. The chain joins TRBV7-2 to TRBJ2-1; D perhaps matches TRBD1 (6 bases). Germline V gene lookup returns CDR1 SGHTA and CDR2 FQGNSA. The length of the CDR3 is 16 residues. Trimming stripped 1 base from V and 8 bases from J, with 18 bases between.

This clonotype was detected ten times or more. This sequence joins TRBV2 and TRBJ2-6; D gene unclear. Trimming cost V 1 base and J 1 base, with 2 bases left between them. Germline CDR1 and CDR2: SNHLY and FYNNEI. The CDR3 runs to 14 residues. Here the CDR3 reads CASSEVSGANVLTF. CDR3 nucleotides: TGTGCCAGCAGTGAAGTTTCTGGGGCCAACGTCCTGACTTTC.

This clonotype was detected many times. This chain connects TRBV4-3 to TRBJ1-4, with 7 bases identical to TRBD1. The CDR3 spans 17 residues. Trimming cost V 1 base and J 3 bases; bases outside gene matches: 8. From germline, CDR1 is LGHNA and CDR2 YSLEER. DNA for the CDR3: TGCGCCAGCAGCCAAGGACCTCCGGGACAGCCTAATGAAAAACTGTTTTTT. It encodes CASSQGPPGQPNEKLFF.

This clonotype came up a few times. V usage is TRBV7-2 and J usage is TRBJ2-1; D possibly corresponds to TRBD2 (5 bases). V gave up 5 bases and J gave up 4 bases, with 21 bases separating them. This CDR3 contains 17 residues. Per germline, CDR1 SGHTA and CDR2 FQGNSA. The CDR3, as DNA: TGTGCCAGCAGCCATCCCTTGGGAAGCGGCGATTACAATGAGCAGTTCTTC. Translating gives CASSHPLGSGDYNEQFF.

The chain carries TRBV6-6 and TRBJ1-5, with D perhaps TRBD1 (5 bases). The CDR3 sequence is 12 residues long. Germline values: CDR1 MNHNY, CDR2 SVGAGI (reference sequence). Trimming removed 6 bases from V and 15 bases from J, with 18 bases in between. The CDR3 DNA reads as TGTGCCAGCAGCACGGGACCTTTCGAGACGCATTTT. Translating it yields CASSTGPFETHF.

At least ten counts were recorded for this clonotype. The V gene is TRBV7-6, the J gene TRBJ1-4; 10 nucleotides match TRBD1. This CDR3 comprises 16 residues. Germline CDR1 is SGHVS and CDR2 is FNYEAQ. V shed 1 base and J 11 bases; nucleotides not matched to a gene: 10. As DNA, the CDR3 is TGTGCCAGCAGCTTAGAGGCGGGACAGGGGCGTAGGAAACTGTTTTTT. Encoded protein: CASSLEAGQGRRKLFF. Full variable domain (outside the CDR3, taken from reference TRBV7-6 and TRBJ1-4): GAGVSQSPRYKVTKRGQDVALRCDPISGHVSLYWYRQALGQGPEFLTYFNYEAQQDKSGLPNDRFSAERPEGSISTLTIQRTEQRDSAMYRCASSLEAGQGRRKLFFGSGTQLSVL.

There are a few counts of this clonotype. V and J are TRBV12-3 or TRBV12-4 and TRBJ1-3; D unresolved. The CDR3 runs 16 residues. The V end lost 6 bases, the J end lost 0 bases, and 15 bases lay between the germline ends. Written as DNA, the CDR3 is TGTGCCAGCAGCGCCCTTGACTCAAACTCTGGAAACACCATATATTTT. Amino acid sequence: CASSALDSNSGNTIYF.

About this clonotype itself: This clone may be a read error of a much larger clone one base away. In DNA form, the CDR3 reads TGTGCCAGCAACGAACAGGGAATCGGCAATCAGCCCCAGCATTTT. It encodes CASNEQGIGNQPQHF. V gene TRBV7-9 combines with J gene TRBJ1-5; D perhaps matches TRBD1 (6 bases). Trimming took off 7 bases at V and 2 bases at J, with 15 bases between the two ends. Germline CDR1 reads SEHNR; CDR2 reads FQNEAQ (reference sequence). The CDR3 has 15 residues.

The table lists this clonotype with many counts. This chain connects TRBV19 to TRBJ2-2; tentatively, D is TRBD1 (6 bases). Germline V gives CDR1 LNHDA, CDR2 SQIVND (reference sequence). The V and J ends lost 5 bases and 0 bases respectively, with 13 bases between them. There are 16 residues in the CDR3. The CDR3 region is CASSGRTATNTGELFF. DNA for the CDR3: TGTGCCAGTAGTGGCCGGACAGCAACGAACACCGGGGAGCTGTTTTTT.

The CDR3 protein is CSARGSHTDTQYF. CDR3 DNA: TGCAGTGCTAGGGGGAGCCACACAGATACGCAGTATTTT. The rearrangement uses TRBV20-1 and TRBJ2-3; possible D gene TRBD2, 5 bases. CDR1 and CDR2 from the germline V gene are DFQATT and SNEGSKA (reference sequence). The length of the CDR3 is 13 residues. Trimming took off 3 bases at V and 2 bases at J, with 9 bases between the two ends.

This clonotype was seen ten or more times. The chain carries TRBV6-2 or TRBV6-3 and TRBJ1-2; D might be TRBD1 (6 bases). Trimming took 5 bases from V and 2 from J, leaving 9 bases between them. Germline V gene lookup returns CDR1 MNHEY and CDR2 SVGEGT. The CDR3 spans 13 residues. The DNA for the CDR3 is TGTGCCAGCAGTCCAACAGGGAACTATGGCTACACCTTC. Translation: CASSPTGNYGYTF.

The V call is TRBV18, the J call TRBJ1-1, with D unclear. The CDR3 has 15 amino acids. In germline, CDR1 is KGHSH, CDR2 LQKENI. With 0 bases removed from V and 0 bases from J, the gap between germline ends came to 8 bases. CDR3 in amino acids: CASSPPKQMNTEAFF. The CDR3 DNA follows: TGTGCCAGCTCACCACCGAAACAAATGAACACTGAAGCTTTCTTT.

The table lists this clonotype with many counts. V and J are TRBV7-9 and TRBJ1-1; D remains unclear. Germline V lookup: CDR1 SEHNR, CDR2 FQNEAQ (reference sequence). Trimming removed 1 base at V and 1 base at J, with 10 bases between. This CDR3 is built from 15 residues. CDR3 nucleotide sequence: TGTGCCAGCAGCTTAGGCTTGGGTCAGAACACTGAAGCTTTCTTT. It codes for CASSLGLGQNTEAFF.

This clonotype was recorded a few times. This chain uses TRBV29-1 with TRBJ1-1; 12 bases are shared with TRBD1. The J segment lost 6 bases and the V segment lost 6 bases, leaving 11 bases of the junction unmatched. Germline CDR1 reads SQVTM; CDR2 reads ANQGSEA. This CDR3 contains 15 residues. The CDR3 DNA reads as TGCAGCGTGTCCTATCAGGGGACAGGGGGCCCTGAAGCTTTCTTT. This encodes CSVSYQGTGGPEAFF.

This clonotype occurred a few times. Sequence at one end of the junction differs from germline and may be a read error. The J gene is TRBJ2-1, the V gene TRBV7-7; D not resolved. Germline CDR1 reads SSHAT; CDR2 reads FNYEAQ (reference sequence). The CDR3 contains 13 residues. The CDR3, as DNA: TGTGCTAGCAGCCCACTCCTTTTCTCTGAGCAGTTCTTC. Translated: CASSPLLFSEQFF. The whole variable domain, filled in from reference TRBV7-7 and TRBJ2-1, reads GAGVSQSPRYKVTKRGQDVTLRCDPISSHATLYWYQQALGQGPEFLTYFNYEAQPDKSGLPSDRFSAERPEGSISTLTIQRTEQRDSAMYRCASSPLLFSEQFFGPGTRLTVL.

Only a few counts were recorded for this clonotype. This rearrangement joins TRBV20-1 to TRBJ2-1; 9 nucleotides align to TRBD2. Germline V gene data show CDR1 as DFQATT and CDR2 as SNEGSKA (reference sequence). J lost 4 bases, V lost 5 bases, and 12 bases had no gene match. This CDR3 has 16 residues. The CDR3 reads CSALQRASGAYNEQFF. The CDR3 DNA reads TGCAGTGCTCTCCAGCGGGCTAGCGGGGCGTACAATGAGCAGTTCTTC.

Ten or more counts support this clonotype. V is TRBV5-6 and J is TRBJ1-2, with 8 bases that match TRBD1. This CDR3 contains 13 residues. The V gene end was trimmed by 4 bases and the J gene end by 4 bases; junction bases not matched to a gene: 3. Germline V CDR1 and CDR2: SGHDT, YYEEEE. The CDR3 here is CASSNQGAYGYTF. The CDR3 DNA sequence: TGTGCCAGCAGCAATCAGGGGGCCTATGGCTACACCTTC.

This clonotype is labeled as medium-sized. This chain uses TRBV10-2 with TRBJ1-6; D remains ambiguous. This CDR3 region has 18 residues. V shed 0 bases and J shed 0 bases, with 12 bases lying between them. Germline CDR1 WSHSY, CDR2 SAAADI. CDR3 loop: CASSESRGVSSYNSPLHF. As DNA, the CDR3 is TGCGCCAGCAGTGAGTCGCGCGGGGTCAGCTCCTATAATTCACCCCTCCACTTT.

This clonotype was detected ten times or more. In DNA form, the CDR3 reads TGCGCCAGCAGCTTGGGCCTTGGAAGACTAGCGGGAGAGCAGTTCTTC. Translation gives CASSLGLGRLAGEQFF. The chain has TRBV5-1 and TRBJ2-1, with 11 bases identical to TRBD2. CDR3 length: 16 amino acids. From germline, CDR1 is SGHRS and CDR2 YFSETQ. Trimming took 0 bases from V and 10 from J; bases not matched to a gene: 9.

This clonotype turned up a few times. The CDR3 DNA follows: TGCAGCGTTGGATCTCACACCGGGGAGCTGTTTTTT. The encoded protein is CSVGSHTGELFF. This chain links TRBV29-1 with TRBJ2-2; D gene unclear. Germline V gene data show CDR1 as SQVTM and CDR2 as ANQGSEA. V gave up 4 bases and J gave up 3 bases, with 6 bases separating them. CDR3 size: 12 residues.